The 15 T cell receptor beta chains reported below all come from one sample, sequenced in a study of Ad26.COV2.S vaccination and SARS-CoV-2 variants. Documented treatment: about 20 received Ad26.COV2.S at low or high dose, single or two shots; roughly five received placebo; per-sample allocation not given. Specimen acquisition occurred on day 63 following the initial vaccine or placebo injection. Some clones are missing from TCRdb's copy, which holds only in-frame ones; the method was immunoSEQ multiplex PCR. The sample lists around 380,000 clones, about 88% occurring once. This specimen was peripheral blood, taken in a trial of Ad26.COV2.S vaccine versus placebo. These receptors originate from a person between 18 and 59 years old who received the Ad26.COV2.S COVID-19 vaccine or a placebo.

The chain uses TRBV6-4 and TRBJ2-1; 7 nucleotides line up with TRBD1. With 8 bases clipped from V and 1 base from J, the junction kept 5 bases outside the gene matches. This CDR3 is built from 14 residues. CDR1 is MRHNA and CDR2 is SNTAGT in the germline V gene. The CDR3 sequence: CASPGTDSYNEQFF. The CDR3 coding sequence is TGTGCCAGCCCAGGGACAGATTCCTACAATGAGCAGTTCTTC.

This clone was seen once. The chain has TRBV5-4 and TRBJ2-3; 9 positions match TRBD2. The germline CDR1 and CDR2 sequences are SGHNT and YYREEE (reference sequence). The CDR3 runs to 16 residues. After removal of 4 bases from V and 8 bases from J, the junction contained 14 bases not matched to a gene. The CDR3 DNA is TGTGCCAGCAGCACGCGGGGGGGATACCCAGCCCCTACGCAGTATTTT. Amino acids: CASSTRGGYPAPTQYF.

V usage is TRBV3-1 (or the pseudogene TRBV3-2) and J usage is TRBJ2-5; D tentatively reads TRBD1 or TRBD2 (5 bases each). The V gene's germline CDR1 is LGHDT and CDR2 YNNKEL (reference sequence). The CDR3 length is 17 residues. V was shortened by 0 bases and J by 5 bases, with 19 bases between the two germline ends. CDR3 DNA: TGTGCCAGCAGCCAAGATCGTCCAGGGCCCCGCGGGGAGACCCAGTACTTC. Residues: CASSQDRPGPRGETQYF.

The V call is TRBV5-1, the J call TRBJ1-4, with D perhaps TRBD1 (6 bases). Trimming shortened V by 1 base and J by 8 bases, and 15 bases separated the two germline ends. The CDR3 spans 15 residues. The germline gives CDR1 SGHRS, CDR2 YFSETQ. CDR3 region: CASSLSSGVGEKLFF. Here the CDR3 DNA reads TGCGCCAGCAGCTTGTCCTCAGGGGTCGGAGAAAAACTGTTTTTT.

The chain combines TRBV10-3 with TRBJ1-2; D is unclear. Germline V lookup: CDR1 ENHRY, CDR2 SYGVKD. This CDR3 region has 12 residues. V lost 6 bases to trimming and J lost 4 bases, with 9 bases between them. CDR3 in amino acids: CAIRDPFYGYTF. Here the CDR3 DNA reads TGTGCCATCAGGGACCCTTTCTATGGCTACACCTTC.

V is TRBV25-1 and J is TRBJ1-2, with D uncertain. Per germline, CDR1 MGHDK and CDR2 SYGVNS. The CDR3 has 13 residues. V gave up 2 bases and J gave up 5 bases, with 9 bases separating them. CDR3: CASSELETYGYTF. In nucleotides, the CDR3 is TGTGCCAGCAGTGAACTAGAGACTTATGGCTACACCTTC.

The rearrangement uses TRBV7-2 and TRBJ2-3, with TRBD1 identical over 8 bases. Losses at the gene ends were 5 bases for V and 5 bases for J; bases not matched to a gene: 12. The CDR3 has 16 amino acids. CDR1 and CDR2 from the germline V gene are SGHTA and FQGNSA. In nucleotides, the CDR3 is TGTGCCAGCAGCCCCGCCCCTGGACAGGGAGAAGATACGCAGTATTTT. The encoded protein is CASSPAPGQGEDTQYF.

DNA of the CDR3: TGTGCCAGCAGTTTAGCGCTTGCTGGGGAGCTGTTTTTT. This translates into CASSLALAGELFF. V usage is TRBV12-3 or TRBV12-4 and J usage is TRBJ2-2; D not certain. V shed 0 bases and J shed 8 bases, with 7 bases lying between them. The CDR3 is 13 residues long.

J is TRBJ2-3 and V is TRBV12-3 or TRBV12-4; the D gene is possibly TRBD1 (6 bases). Trimming left V 3 bases short and J 5 bases short, with 9 bases between. There are 13 residues in the CDR3. CDR3 amino acids: CASSFQGIDTQYF. The CDR3 DNA is TGTGCCAGCAGTTTTCAGGGGATAGATACGCAGTATTTT.

The genes are TRBV3-1 (or the pseudogene TRBV3-2) and TRBJ1-2; 10 bases match TRBD1. Germline V gene data show CDR1 as LGHDT and CDR2 as YNNKEL (reference sequence). This CDR3 contains 15 residues. V gave up 4 bases and J gave up 4 bases; unmatched junction bases: 6. In DNA form, the CDR3 reads TGTGCCAGCAGCCCCCGGGACAGGGGCAGCTATGGCTACACCTTC. This translates into CASSPRDRGSYGYTF.

V is TRBV7-6 and J is TRBJ1-2; TRBD1 might be the D (5 bases). The V and J ends lost 1 base and 8 bases respectively, with 17 bases between them. The CDR3 is 15 amino acids. In germline, CDR1 is SGHVS, CDR2 FNYEAQ. The CDR3 DNA reads as TGTGCCAGCAGCTTAGACCCGACTGCAGGGTACGGCTACACCTTC. This codes for CASSLDPTAGYGYTF.

The V and J genes are TRBV7-2 and TRBJ1-2; D gene uncertain. CDR3 size: 14 residues. Trimming pared 3 bases from V and 6 bases from J, leaving 14 bases between. Germline V gene lookup returns CDR1 SGHTA and CDR2 FQGNSA. CDR3 loop: CASSLHKAIDGYTF. The CDR3 DNA follows: TGTGCCAGCAGCTTGCACAAGGCCATAGATGGCTACACCTTC.

This clone was seen just once. The chain links TRBV7-2 to TRBJ2-7; D is possibly TRBD1 (6 bases). Trimming pared 4 bases from V and 6 bases from J, leaving 16 bases between. CDR1 SGHTA and CDR2 FQGNSA come from the germline V gene. This CDR3 has 14 residues. DNA of the CDR3: TGTGCCAGCAGCTCGCAACTACAGGGCCGCGAGCAGTACTTC. It translates to CASSSQLQGREQYF.

The genes are TRBV3-1 (or the pseudogene TRBV3-2) and TRBJ1-3, with 9 bases aligning to TRBD1. The CDR3 sequence is 13 residues long. V shed 4 bases and J 7 bases; nucleotides not matched to a gene: 2. CDR1 is LGHDT and CDR2 is YNNKEL in the germline V gene (reference sequence). The CDR3 nucleotides read TGTGCCAGCAGCCGGGACAGGGTGAACACCATATATTTT. Amino acids: CASSRDRVNTIYF.

The chain links TRBV29-1 to TRBJ1-2, with D unresolved. This CDR3 has 12 amino acids. Germline lookup yields CDR1 SQVTM and CDR2 ANQGSEA. V was trimmed by 3 bases and J by 4 bases, leaving 9 bases between them. Here the CDR3 reads CSVERRVYGYTF. CDR3 bases: TGCAGCGTTGAGCGGCGAGTCTATGGCTACACCTTC.